One and the same sample provided the 31 T cell receptor beta chains below, sequenced in a study of T cells during gluten challenge in celiac disease. Paired single-cell TRA and TRB sequences were amplified by three nested PCRs with multiplexed primers. TCRdb reanalysed the single-cell sequencing reads using MiXCR and keeps one entry per CDR3 protein. The table shows some 210 distinct CDR3 sequences, with 40% to 45% occurring only once. The sample in question was gluten-specific CD4+ T cells sorted from the duodenum using tetramers, obtained at baseline or on day 14 of gluten challenge (not recorded which). The source of these receptors is a female donor with celiac disease.

The chain has TRBV2 and TRBJ2-7; D is unresolved. The CDR3 loop spans 10 amino acids. Trimming removed 10 bases at V and 7 bases at J, with 11 bases between. Germline V gene sequence: CDR1 SNHLY, CDR2 FYNNEI. CDR3 in DNA: TGTGCCATCGGACGGAATGAGCAGTACTTC. It is translated as CAIGRNEQYF.

This clonotype is hyperexpanded in the sample. The chain uses TRBV14 and TRBJ2-2; D remains unclear. CDR1 and CDR2 from the germline V gene are SGHDN and FVKESK. The CDR3 sequence is 13 residues long. Deletions cut 1 base from V and 7 bases from J, with 7 bases between. The CDR3 bases are TGTGCCAGCAGCCAAGTGCCGGGCGGGGAGCTGTTTTTT. It is translated as CASSQVPGGELFF.

This clonotype is labeled large. The chain couples TRBV5-1 to TRBJ2-5; D gene uncertain. Germline assignment: CDR1 SGHRS and CDR2 YFSETQ. The CDR3 covers 11 residues. The V gene lost 5 bases and the J gene lost 3 bases, with 5 bases spanning the gap. CDR3 loop: CASSFEETQYF. The CDR3 region has the DNA TGCGCCAGCAGTTTCGAAGAGACCCAGTACTTC.

This clonotype was recorded only once. The chain is built from TRBV5-6 and TRBJ1-3; no clear D gene. Trimming removed 4 bases from V and 0 bases from J, with 11 bases in between. The CDR3 runs 15 residues. The germline gives CDR1 SGHDT, CDR2 YYEEEE. The CDR3 DNA sequence: TGTGCCAGCAGCCTTACGGCCCTCTCTGGAAACACCATATATTTT. Its protein product is CASSLTALSGNTIYF. Looking up the rest from reference TRBV5-6 and TRBJ1-3 gives the full variable domain: DAGVTQSPTHLIKTRGQQVTLRCSPKSGHDTVSWYQQALGQGPQFIFQYYEEEERQRGNFPDRFSGHQFPNYSSELNVNALLLGDSALYLCASSLTALSGNTIYFGEGSWLTVV.

In its sample, this clonotype is medium-sized (0.01 to 0.1%). This chain joins TRBV7-2 and TRBJ2-1; 10 bases are shared with TRBD1. The length of the CDR3 is 15 residues. Unmatched junction bases numbered 9, after V lost 5 bases and J lost 8 bases. CDR1 is SGHTA and CDR2 is FQGNSA in the germline V gene. The CDR3 is CASSIRTGGVDEQFF. The DNA for the CDR3 is TGTGCCAGCAGCATACGGACAGGGGGGGTCGATGAGCAGTTCTTC.

This clonotype is large by share. V usage is TRBV5-6 and J usage is TRBJ1-1; unclear D gene. Germline lookup yields CDR1 SGHDT and CDR2 YYEEEE. Trimming shortened V by 1 base and J by 3 bases, and 13 bases separated the two germline ends. The CDR3 runs to 15 residues. DNA of the CDR3: TGTGCCAGCAGCTTGCTCCCCGTCGGGGACACTGAAGCTTTCTTT. Residues: CASSLLPVGDTEAFF.

This clonotype is medium-sized (0.01 to 0.1%) within its sample. The rearrangement joins TRBV2 to TRBJ2-7; D is ambiguous. V dropped 3 bases and J dropped 6 bases, with 12 bases sitting between them. Per the germline V gene, CDR1 is SNHLY and CDR2 is FYNNEI. CDR3 length: 13 amino acids. This chain's CDR3 is CASSDRLGSEQYF. CDR3 bases: TGTGCCAGCAGTGACCGTCTAGGGTCCGAGCAGTACTTC.

In its sample, this clonotype ranks as hyperexpanded. The chain recombines TRBV7-2 with TRBJ2-7, with TRBD1 matching 9 bases. J lost 6 bases, V lost 2 bases, and 8 bases had no gene match. The V gene's germline CDR1 is SGHTA and CDR2 FQGNSA. CDR3 length equals 15 residues. This chain's CDR3 is CASSLWGQGEGEQYF. CDR3 DNA: TGTGCCAGCAGCTTATGGGGACAGGGTGAAGGCGAGCAGTACTTC. The entire variable domain, with the rest obtained from reference TRBV7-2 and TRBJ2-7, is as follows: GAGVSQSPSNKVTEKGKDVELRCDPISGHTALYWYRQSLGQGLEFLIYFQGNSAPDKSGLPSDRFSAERTGGSVSTLTIQRTQQEDSAVYLCASSLWGQGEGEQYFGPGTRLTVT.

This clonotype is labeled as large (0.1 to 1%). CDR3 sequence (DNA): TGCGCCAGCAGCCAAGGACAGGGGGTGATTGGCTACACCTTC. Residues: CASSQGQGVIGYTF. This rearrangement joins TRBV4-1 to TRBJ1-2; 9 bases agree with TRBD1. The CDR3 totals 14 residues. Germline V gives CDR1 MGHRA, CDR2 YSYEKL. V lost 1 base and J lost 7; bases outside the gene matches: 4.

The chain couples TRBV20-1 to TRBJ1-2, with 11 bases aligning to TRBD1. Germline V gives CDR1 DFQATT, CDR2 SNEGSKA (reference sequence). After removal of 5 bases from V and 0 bases from J, the junction contained 8 bases not matched to a gene. CDR3 length: 16 residues. The CDR3 spells CSAGGQGEKSNYGYTF. The CDR3 DNA reads as TGCAGTGCTGGGGGACAGGGGGAGAAGTCTAACTATGGCTACACCTTC.

The V call is TRBV7-2, the J call TRBJ2-5, with no clear D. Germline V lookup: CDR1 SGHTA, CDR2 FQGNSA. V gave up 5 bases and J gave up 5 bases, with 12 bases separating them. The CDR3 is made up of 13 amino acids. CDR3 bases: TGTGCCAGCAGCGTACGTTGGCTGGAGACCCAGTACTTC. Translating gives CASSVRWLETQYF.

The sample holds a few counts of this clonotype. The chain has TRBV7-3 and TRBJ1-1; the match to TRBD1 covers 7 bases. Germline V gene lookup returns CDR1 SGHTA and CDR2 FQGTGA. The V and J ends lost 5 bases and 1 base, in that order; junction bases with no gene match: 7. There are 15 residues in the CDR3. This CDR3 reads CASSPHTGANTEAFF. CDR3 bases: TGTGCCAGCAGCCCTCATACAGGGGCGAACACTGAAGCTTTCTTT.

The J gene is TRBJ2-5, the V gene TRBV7-2; D is undetermined. There are 13 residues in the CDR3. Trimming stripped 2 bases from V and 5 bases from J, with 9 bases between. The germline V gene has CDR1 SGHTA and CDR2 FQGNSA. The CDR3 DNA follows: TGTGCCAGCAGCTTACGGGTTTTGGAGACCCAGTACTTC. Translating gives CASSLRVLETQYF.

This clonotype is labeled as medium-sized. The chain combines TRBV28 with TRBJ1-6; 9 nucleotides align to TRBD1. Germline lookup yields CDR1 MDHEN and CDR2 SYDVKM. Trimming at V came to 6 bases and at J to 10 bases, leaving 10 bases not matched to a gene. The CDR3 sequence is 15 residues long. The CDR3 DNA follows: TGTGCCAGCAGCCAAATCGGACAGGGGAGGTCACCCCTCCACTTT. This gives the protein CASSQIGQGRSPLHF.

Judged by abundance, this clonotype is hyperexpanded. The V and J genes are TRBV30 and TRBJ1-6, with TRBD1 as a possible D gene (5 bases). The CDR3 is 14 residues long. Germline V gene sequence: CDR1 GTSNPN, CDR2 SVGIG (reference sequence). The V end was cut by 0 bases, the J end by 6 bases, with 9 bases between. The CDR3 sequence is CAWSVFDSNSPLHF. The CDR3 nucleotides read TGTGCCTGGAGTGTTTTTGACAGTAATTCACCCCTCCACTTT.

This chain uses TRBV7-9 with TRBJ2-7; maybe TRBD1 (6 bases). Germline V gives CDR1 SEHNR, CDR2 FQNEAQ (reference sequence). This CDR3 is 14 amino acids long. V lost 5 bases and J 2 bases, leaving 13 bases between the germline ends. CDR3 sequence reads: CASSPGTNTYEQYF. CDR3 sequence (DNA): TGTGCCAGCAGCCCCGGGACAAACACCTACGAGCAGTACTTC.

This clonotype counts as hyperexpanded (1% or more). The rearrangement joins TRBV7-6 to TRBJ2-5, with TRBD1 as a possible D gene (5 bases). The V and J ends lost 3 bases and 1 base respectively, with 24 bases between them. The germline gives CDR1 SGHVS, CDR2 FNYEAQ. The CDR3 totals 19 residues. CDR3 loop: CASSFAAQGAEYTQETQYF. The CDR3 DNA is TGTGCCAGCAGCTTTGCTGCGCAAGGGGCCGAGTATACCCAAGAGACCCAGTACTTC.

CDR3 protein: CSVSTGWSETQYF. The CDR3 region has the DNA TGCAGCGTTTCGACAGGGTGGAGCGAGACCCAGTACTTC. V usage is TRBV29-1 and J usage is TRBJ2-5; TRBD1 matches at 7 bases. CDR1 is SQVTM and CDR2 is ANQGSEA in the germline V gene. The ends lost 5 bases at V and 5 bases at J; junction bases unmatched: 8. The CDR3 covers 13 residues.

The rearrangement joins TRBV4-3 to TRBJ2-1, with D tentatively TRBD2 (6 bases). Germline V gives CDR1 LGHNA, CDR2 YSLEER. V was cut by 4 bases and J by 8 bases, with 15 bases left in between. This CDR3 contains 14 residues. As DNA, the CDR3 is TGCGCCAGCAGCCCCCCGGGGGTGGCCGATGAGCAGTTCTTC. Amino acid sequence: CASSPPGVADEQFF.

By its share, this clonotype is large. V usage is TRBV5-6 and J usage is TRBJ2-1; TRBD2 might be the D (9 bases). Germline-derived CDR1 and CDR2 are SGHDT and YYEEEE. Deletions cut 3 bases from V and 4 bases from J, with 23 bases between. The length of the CDR3 is 18 residues. Here the CDR3 DNA reads TGTGCCAGCAGCTCCAGGGGGCGACTAGCGGTCCTTTACAATGAGCAGTTCTTC. It specifies CASSSRGRLAVLYNEQFF.

Written as DNA, the CDR3 is TGTGCCAGCAGCATAATAGCGGGGGGGCCCCCAGATACGCAGTATTTT. It encodes CASSIIAGGPPDTQYF. The V gene is TRBV7-2, the J gene TRBJ2-3, with 11 positions matching TRBD2. V gave up 5 bases and J gave up 4 bases; unmatched junction bases: 8. The CDR3 consists of 16 residues. Germline V gene lookup returns CDR1 SGHTA and CDR2 FQGNSA.

The chain joins TRBV2 to TRBJ2-7; TRBD2 aligns across 8 bases. This CDR3 is built from 13 residues. The germline gives CDR1 SNHLY, CDR2 FYNNEI. V gave up 6 bases and J gave up 7 bases; unmatched junction bases: 8. The CDR3 sequence: CASSYILAGEQYF. The CDR3 coding sequence is TGTGCCAGCAGCTACATCTTAGCGGGGGAGCAGTACTTC.

The chain couples TRBV19 to TRBJ2-3; D might be TRBD1 or TRBD2, each matching 5 bases. CDR3 size: 15 residues. Germline V gives CDR1 LNHDA, CDR2 SQIVND (reference sequence). Trimming removed 7 bases from V and 1 base from J, with 15 bases in between. CDR3 DNA sequence: TGTGCCAGTACCCGGGTGGGGGTAGGCACAGATACGCAGTATTTT. Protein product: CASTRVGVGTDTQYF.

CDR3: CASSRRTEYSGNTIYF. CDR3 in DNA: TGTGCCAGCAGCAGAAGGACGGAATACTCTGGAAACACCATATATTTT. The rearrangement uses TRBV5-6 and TRBJ1-3; D is ambiguous. The V end was cut by 4 bases, the J end by 0 bases, with 14 bases between. Germline CDR1 is SGHDT and CDR2 is YYEEEE. The CDR3 loop spans 16 amino acids.

The chain combines TRBV20-1 with TRBJ2-7; 8 bases are shared with TRBD2. V was pared by 4 bases and J by 2 bases, with 10 bases of the junction left unmatched. CDR3 length: 15 residues. Germline CDR1 and CDR2: DFQATT and SNEGSKA (reference sequence). The CDR3 DNA reads as TGCAGTGCTAACGTAGCGGGGATGGACCCCTACGAGCAGTACTTC. Translating gives CSANVAGMDPYEQYF.

By sample share, this clonotype is large. The chain recombines TRBV27 with TRBJ1-1; D gene unclear. CDR1 is MNHEY, CDR2 SMNVEV, per germline (reference sequence). The V gene lost 5 bases and the J gene lost 5 bases, with 12 bases spanning the gap. The CDR3 length is 13 residues. The chain's CDR3 is CASSPLQRTEAFF. Here the CDR3 DNA reads TGTGCCAGCAGTCCCCTACAGCGGACTGAAGCTTTCTTT.

V is TRBV7-6 and J is TRBJ2-7, with 12 bases matching TRBD2. Germline loops: CDR1 SGHVS, CDR2 FNYEAQ. V lost 3 bases to trimming and J lost 8 bases; unmatched junction nucleotides: 8. The CDR3 is 15 residues long. This CDR3 is CASSLMSTSGSKQYF. The CDR3 nucleotides read TGTGCCAGCAGCTTGATGTCGACTAGCGGGAGTAAGCAGTACTTC.

The chain recombines TRBV29-1 with TRBJ2-2, with 8 bases matching TRBD1. CDR1 SQVTM and CDR2 ANQGSEA come from the germline V gene. The CDR3 runs 13 residues. The J segment lost 9 bases and the V segment lost 7 bases, leaving 10 bases of the junction unmatched. Written as DNA, the CDR3 is TGCAGCGCAGGACAGGGTGGAACCCGGGAGCTGTTTTTT. Residues: CSAGQGGTRELFF.

The gene calls are TRBV4-3 and TRBJ2-3; 8 positions agree with TRBD2. V lost 1 base to trimming and J lost 5 bases; unmatched junction nucleotides: 14. The CDR3 covers 18 residues. Germline V lookup: CDR1 LGHNA, CDR2 YSLEER. CDR3 sequence: CASSQAVGGALYGDTQYF. The CDR3 DNA follows: TGCGCCAGCAGCCAAGCGGTCGGGGGGGCCTTGTATGGAGATACGCAGTATTTT.

This clonotype has only a few counts. The chain uses TRBV20-1 and TRBJ2-3; no clear D. Germline V CDR1 and CDR2: DFQATT, SNEGSKA (reference sequence). Trimming shortened V by 3 bases and J by 6 bases, and 13 bases separated the two germline ends. The CDR3 consists of 13 residues. The CDR3 nucleotides read TGCAGTGCTAGTTATCAACTTGGGGATACGCAGTATTTT. It codes for CSASYQLGDTQYF.

The V and J genes are TRBV29-1 and TRBJ2-4, with 7 positions matching TRBD1. The germline V gene encodes CDR1 SQVTM and CDR2 ANQGSEA. The CDR3 is 11 amino acids. The V gene end was trimmed by 6 bases and the J gene end by 7 bases; junction bases not matched to a gene: 3. CDR3 DNA: TGCAGCGTAGGGGGCGGTAACATTCAGTACTTC. It codes for CSVGGGNIQYF.